These 17 T cell receptor beta chains were all obtained from the same sample, sequenced in a study of breast tumors, draining lymph nodes, adjacent tissues. Breast cancer patients provided tissue from their axillary draining lymph nodes. TCRdb ran MiXCR on the multiplex PCR reads and lists one entry per CDR3 protein. Seen here are more than 200,000 distinct CDR3 sequences, roughly 32% observed once, and the top ten hold roughly 1.3%. Material: axillary lymph node tissue. The receptors here all came from a female donor with breast cancer. Some clones in this sample may be carry-over from other donors' samples.

The V and J genes are TRBV4-1 and TRBJ1-1; the D gene is possibly TRBD1 (6 bases). Trimming left V 3 bases short and J 0 bases short, with 8 bases between. Looked up from germline, CDR1 is MGHRA and CDR2 is YSYEKL. The CDR3 covers 14 residues. CDR3 coding DNA: TGCGCCAGCAGCCACGGGGGCATGAACACTGAAGCTTTCTTT. It yields the protein CASSHGGMNTEAFF.

This clonotype was found many times. Here the CDR3 reads CASSLPNSFAQYF. Here the CDR3 DNA reads TGTGCCAGCAGTTTACCCAATTCGTTCGCGCAGTACTTC. The J gene is TRBJ2-7, the V gene TRBV28; no clear D. Germline CDR1 is MDHEN and CDR2 is SYDVKM. The CDR3 extends over 13 amino acids. The V end lost 2 bases, the J end lost 9 bases, and 14 bases lay between the germline ends.

This clonotype was picked up many times. V usage is TRBV2 and J usage is TRBJ2-7, with D possibly being TRBD1 (6 bases). The CDR3 extends over 15 amino acids. CDR1 SNHLY and CDR2 FYNNEI come from the germline V gene. Trimming removed 4 bases from V and 3 bases from J, with 16 bases in between. CDR3 bases: TGTGCCAGCAGTGCCAGGGGTGGGGAGAACTACGAGCAGTACTTC. Amino acids: CASSARGGENYEQYF.

Turning to this clonotype: At one end, the junction sequence differs from germline, possibly due to a read error. The rearrangement joins TRBV11-2 to TRBJ2-5; 7 nucleotides agree with TRBD2. CDR1 and CDR2 (germline): SGHAT, FQNNGV. The CDR3 has 14 amino acids. This CDR3 is CAGSFLREGETQYF. The CDR3 bases are TGTGCCGGCAGCTTCTTGAGGGAGGGAGAGACACAGTACTTC.

This clonotype was seen only a few times. The CDR3 here is CASSGTGGVSYEQYF. DNA of the CDR3: TGTGCCAGCAGCGGGACAGGGGGCGTTTCGTACGAGCAGTACTTC. The chain is built from TRBV27 and TRBJ2-7, with TRBD1 identical over 12 bases. The CDR3 consists of 15 residues. Germline V CDR1 and CDR2: MNHEY, SMNVEV (reference sequence). Germline trimming cut 6 bases from V and 4 bases from J; bases unmatched to any gene: 7.

Note on this clonotype: One base away lies a much larger clone, so this may be a sequencing read error. In this CDR3 the conserved last residue, phenylalanine or tryptophan, is missing, so a read error is likely. The V and J genes are TRBV20-1 and TRBJ2-1, with 12 bases lining up with TRBD2. CDR1 is DFQATT and CDR2 is SNEGSKA in the germline V gene (reference sequence). This CDR3 spans 16 amino acids. J lost 6 bases, V lost 1 base, and 7 bases had no gene match. The DNA for the CDR3 is TGCAGTGCTAGAGGAGGAGCTAGCGGGAGGGCCAATGAGCAGTTCGTC. Translating gives CSARGGASGRANEQFV.

V usage is TRBV24-1 and J usage is TRBJ1-6, with 7 bases identical to TRBD1. Germline V CDR1 and CDR2: KGHDR, SFDVKD. V dropped 4 bases and J dropped 4; count of bases not matched to a gene: 3. The CDR3 totals 15 residues. CDR3 sequence reads: CATSEGGPYNSPLHF. The CDR3 bases are TGTGCCACCAGTGAAGGGGGCCCGTATAATTCACCCCTCCACTTT.

This clonotype was found many times. This chain connects TRBV3-1 to TRBJ2-7; weak D call: TRBD1 (5 bases). The ends were cut back, 4 bases at V and 1 base at J, with 20 bases in the middle. CDR3 size: 17 residues. Germline CDR1 and CDR2: LGHDT and YNNKEL (reference sequence). CDR3: CASSLGVHHRISYEQYF. The CDR3 DNA is TGTGCCAGCAGCCTAGGGGTTCATCACCGAATATCCTACGAGCAGTACTTC.

Concerning this clonotype: Here the CDR3 omits its conserved ending phenylalanine or tryptophan, so a read error is the likely source. This chain joins TRBV20-1 and TRBJ2-1; D not resolved. Per the germline V gene, CDR1 is DFQATT and CDR2 is SNEGSKA (reference sequence). The CDR3 sequence is 10 residues long. V shed 4 bases and J shed 6 bases, with 4 bases lying between them. The CDR3 protein is CSATLNEQFS. For the CDR3, the DNA is TGCAGTGCTACACTCAATGAGCAGTTCTCC.

As for this clonotype: Mismatch with germline at one junction end may stem from a read error. The chain recombines TRBV7-8 with TRBJ1-5; a possible D gene is TRBD1 (6 bases). The CDR3 sequence is 10 residues long. Germline CDR1 and CDR2: SGHVS and FQNEAQ. The CDR3 protein is CASSDRQEGF. The DNA for the CDR3 is TGTGCCAGCAGCGATAGACAGGAAGGTTTT.

This clonotype was observed at least ten times. This sequence joins TRBV7-2 and TRBJ1-1, with a tentative D call TRBD1 (5 bases). The CDR3 is 13 amino acids. Per germline, CDR1 SGHTA and CDR2 FQGNSA. The V end was cut by 3 bases, the J end by 1 base, with 6 bases between. The CDR3 DNA reads TGTGCCAGCAGCTTTGGGGGGAACACTGAAGCTTTCTTT. Protein sequence: CASSFGGNTEAFF.

Many counts were recorded for this clonotype. This chain joins TRBV5-5 and TRBJ1-5; no reliable D call. Germline V gene data show CDR1 as SGHKS and CDR2 as YYEKEE (reference sequence). The CDR3 runs to 14 residues. The V end was cut by 0 bases, the J end by 2 bases, with 6 bases between. The DNA for the CDR3 is TGTGCCAGCAGCTTGGACATTCGCAATCAGCCCCAGCATTTT. Protein: CASSLDIRNQPQHF.

This clonotype was observed at least ten times. The chain is built from TRBV6-5 and TRBJ1-3; D uncertain. V was pared by 0 bases and J by 9 bases, with 6 bases between. CDR3 length: 12 residues. Germline lookup yields CDR1 MNHEY and CDR2 SVGAGI. CDR3 loop: CASSYSGGTIYF. The CDR3 nucleotides read TGTGCCAGCAGTTACTCGGGAGGCACCATATATTTT.

This clonotype is a singleton in its sample. The chain recombines TRBV2 with TRBJ2-3; D might be TRBD2 (6 bases). This CDR3 is built from 15 residues. Trimming shortened V by 4 bases and J by 11 bases, and 22 bases separated the two germline ends. Germline assignment: CDR1 SNHLY and CDR2 FYNNEI. This chain's CDR3 is CASSGERAPYNEQYF. The CDR3 bases are TGTGCCAGCAGTGGGGAGCGGGCGCCTTACAATGAGCAGTATTTT. Together with reference TRBV2 and TRBJ2-3, the CDR3 gives the full variable domain: EPEVTQTPSHQVTQMGQEVILRCVPISNHLYFYWYRQILGQKVEFLVSFYNNEISEKSEIFDDQFSVERPDGSNFTLKIRSTKLEDSAMYFCASSGERAPYNEQYFGPGTRLTVL.

The chain joins TRBV7-9 to TRBJ1-1; unclear D gene. Germline V gives CDR1 SEHNR, CDR2 FQNEAQ (reference sequence). CDR3 length: 16 residues. V dropped 4 bases and J dropped 5 bases, with 20 bases sitting between them. The CDR3 DNA reads TGTGCCAGCAGCTCGATAGGGCTCGGAGAGAGGACTGAAGCTTTCTTT. Amino acids: CASSSIGLGERTEAFF.

This clonotype was picked up many times. The V call is TRBV5-1, the J call TRBJ2-1, with TRBD2 identical over 8 bases. The V gene's germline CDR1 is SGHRS and CDR2 YFSETQ. V shed 6 bases, J shed 4 bases, and the junction held 9 bases outside the gene matches. The CDR3 totals 15 residues. This chain's CDR3 is CASTLAGGQYNEQFF. In nucleotides, the CDR3 is TGCGCCAGCACCCTTGCGGGGGGCCAATACAATGAGCAGTTCTTC.

This clonotype has a handful of counts. The chain has TRBV6-2 or TRBV6-3 and TRBJ2-7, with D hard to call. Germline V gene sequence: CDR1 MNHEY, CDR2 SVGEGT. Trimming took 5 bases from V and 1 from J, leaving 15 bases between them. The CDR3 contains 15 residues. The CDR3, as DNA: TGTGCCAGCAGTCATCCGAGTGACCCTTCCTACGAGCAGTACTTC. This sequence encodes CASSHPSDPSYEQYF.